This is a list of T cell receptor beta chains from one sample in a study of blood T cell repertoires in COVID-19. TCRdb's copy holds only in-frame clones and misses some; the assay was immunoSEQ multiplex PCR. The table has around 190,000 clones, around 83% seen once. Sequences were obtained from peripheral blood. The receptors were gathered from a woman aged 70-85 years with COVID-19, enrolled during active disease. CDR3s leave out the opening cysteine and the closing phenylalanine or tryptophan.

TRBJ2-3 TRBV7-9 ASSSYSLSTDTQY
TRBJ1-2 TRBV28 ASSLDARGDRGGYT
TRBJ2-7 TRBV3-1/TRBV3-2 ASSQQGAGGL
TRBJ2-7 TRBV21-1 ASSKEVSQIILSNFEQY
TRBJ1-6 TRBV11-2 ASSHPTGGGSPLH
TRBJ1-1 TRBV25-1 ASSELAAGQGERAF
TRBJ1-3 TRBV28 ASSLFHVRLSGNTIY
TRBJ2-5 TRBV4-3 ASSQGLAGAETQY
TRBJ2-7 TRBV28 ASDPRQKGASYEQY
TRBJ2-5 TRBV28 ASKGGQGAPETQY
TRBJ2-5 TRBV5-4 ASSLGGQETQY
TRBJ2-3 TRBV20-1 SASVTSGTDTQY
TRBJ1-1 TRBV12-3/TRBV12-4 ASSFQSTEAF
TRBJ2-3 TRBV10-3 AISADRDTDTQY
TRBJ2-7 TRBV19 ASSILGTGSYEQY
TRBJ2-7 TRBV7-2 ASIRGPGGYEQY
TRBJ2-7 TRBV5-1 ASSLAAGVTYEQY
TRBJ2-1 TRBV7-2 ASSDGIREPSYNEQF
TRBJ1-6 TRBV28 ASSLWDNDNSPLH
TRBJ1-3 TRBV5-1 ASSLTGARAGNTIY
TRBJ2-1 TRBV30 AWSNTLRNEQF
TRBJ2-7 TRBV19 ASSIIAGTSRGEQY
TRBJ2-3 TRBV19 ASSNGRDTQY
TRBJ2-7 TRBV3-1/TRBV3-2 ASSHPSGTYEQY
TRBJ1-5 TRBV7-2 ASSLVGTVNQPQH
TRBJ1-5 TRBV30 AWSVGQGGGNQPQH
TRBJ1-1 TRBV29-1 SVERGGIGAF
TRBJ2-2 TRBV12-3/TRBV12-4 ASSLRRTGELF
TRBJ1-3 TRBV4-1 ASSQGPAGTAFTGNTIY
TRBJ1-3 TRBV5-1 ASSLEASLSGNTIY
TRBJ1-5 TRBV24-1 ATSDSGRRQPQH
TRBJ1-1 TRBV10-3 AISDRDRGTGTEAF
TRBJ2-7 TRBV14 ASSQYRGLAYEQY
TRBJ1-5 TRBV7-9 ASSPGHEQPQH
TRBJ2-7 TRBV2 ASSNKPGQGVAWY
TRBJ2-1 TRBV10-2 ASSDPAGTYEQF
TRBJ2-1 TRBV11-3 ASSLVRGHGGEQF
TRBJ2-4 TRBV3-1/TRBV3-2 ASSAVESIQY
TRBJ2-4 TRBV3-1/TRBV3-2 ASSQAGQDNIQY
TRBJ2-1 TRBV10-2 ASSPLAVRGNEQF
TRBJ2-3 TRBV5-1 ASRTGFTDTQY
TRBJ2-4 TRBV5-6 ASSLGGSAKNIQY
TRBJ2-7 TRBV10-3 AILAAGTRGSYEQY
TRBJ2-3 TRBV24-1 ATKGTGGITTDTQY
TRBJ1-1 TRBV15 ATSRGGQGKAEAF
TRBJ1-5 TRBV6-2/TRBV6-3 ASSYAAGHLNQPQH
TRBJ1-1 TRBV18 ASSPLRDRATEAF
TRBJ2-3 TRBV10-1 ASSDGGSGTDTQY
TRBJ2-5 TRBV4-1 ASSSATSGRETQY
TRBJ2-2 TRBV30 AWSGRVGTGELF
TRBJ2-1 TRBV6-5 ASSLTSGVYNEQF
TRBJ2-3 TRBV19 ASSIGDTQY
TRBJ2-1 TRBV11-3 ASSFGRVSYNEQF
TRBJ2-7 TRBV4-1 ASSLLLAGVHEQY